The 13 T cell receptor beta chains below come from one sample, sequenced in a study of blood T cells in healthy people across ages. Through a sample-barcoded 5' primer and a J-beta primer mix, a second PCR was run for roughly 7 to 12 cycles. TCRdb fed the 5' RACE reads into MiXCR, producing one record per CDR3 protein. The sample yields about 900,000 distinct CDR3 sequences, 45% to 50% seen once. Material: blood. Source of these receptors: a man aged 30-40 years in good health.

This clonotype was seen a handful of times. The J gene is TRBJ2-7, the V gene TRBV3-1; 9 bases line up with TRBD1. The DNA end lines up better with TRBJ2-5; the J call may be wrong. Germline CDR1 and CDR2: LGHDT and YNNKEL (reference sequence). This CDR3 has 15 amino acids. The CDR3 sequence is CASSQPWTGVETQYF. The DNA for the CDR3 is TGTGCCAGCAGCCAACCTTGGACAGGGGTAGAGACCCAGTACTTC.

This clonotype was seen just once. The gene calls are TRBV7-9 and TRBJ1-6, with D unclear. Deletions cut 4 bases from V and 10 bases from J, with 11 bases between. Germline values: CDR1 SEHNR, CDR2 FQNEAQ (reference sequence). CDR3 size: 13 residues. The CDR3 here is CASSCLESSPLHF. The CDR3 DNA is TGTGCCAGCAGCTGCTTGGAATCATCACCCCTCCACTTT.

This clonotype was counted many times. The genes are TRBV7-2 and TRBJ2-1; 12 bases map to TRBD2. The CDR3 has 16 amino acids. Germline V gene data show CDR1 as SGHTA and CDR2 as FQGNSA. After removal of 4 bases from V and 9 bases from J, the junction contained 10 bases not matched to a gene. The CDR3 region is CASSSPTSGGGGEQFF. The CDR3 DNA sequence: TGTGCCAGCAGCTCGCCGACTAGCGGGGGAGGGGGTGAGCAGTTCTTC.

This chain joins TRBV5-1 and TRBJ2-5; 7 positions match TRBD2. CDR1 is SGHRS, CDR2 YFSETQ, per germline. The CDR3 is made up of 13 amino acids. V lost 7 bases to trimming and J lost 3 bases; unmatched junction nucleotides: 6. CDR3 region: CASQLAPKETQYF. CDR3 DNA sequence: TGCGCCAGCCAACTAGCGCCTAAAGAGACCCAGTACTTC. The whole variable domain, filled in from reference TRBV5-1 and TRBJ2-5, reads KAGVTQTPRYLIKTRGQQVTLSCSPISGHRSVSWYQQTPGQGLQFLFEYFSETQRNKGNFPGRFSGRQFSNSRSEMNVSTLELGDSALYLCASQLAPKETQYFGPGTRLLVL.

This clonotype showed up just once. This chain links TRBV10-3 with TRBJ2-1; 7 bases fit TRBD1. Trimming cost V 4 bases and J 7 bases; bases outside gene matches: 13. CDR3 length: 16 residues. Per germline, CDR1 ENHRY and CDR2 SYGVKD. The CDR3: CAISGEETGSLNEQFF. The CDR3 region has the DNA TGTGCCATCAGTGGAGAGGAGACAGGGTCATTGAATGAGCAGTTCTTC.

A note on this clonotype: A junction end diverges from the germline sequence, so it may reflect a read error. The V call is TRBV5-1, the J call TRBJ1-2; D might be TRBD1 (5 bases). This CDR3 is 14 amino acids long. Germline V lookup: CDR1 SGHRS, CDR2 YFSETQ. The CDR3 DNA is TGCGCCAGCAGCTTGGAAACGGGGCAGAGCGGCTGCACCTTC. This translates into CASSLETGQSGCTF.

The chain employs TRBV6-4 and TRBJ2-5; D remains ambiguous. Germline V CDR1 and CDR2: MRHNA, SNTAGT. This CDR3 comprises 12 residues. Deletions cut 4 bases from V and 11 bases from J, with 14 bases between. The chain's CDR3 is CASSGVGFEQYF. CDR3 DNA: TGTGCCAGCAGTGGGGTTGGGTTTGAGCAGTACTTC.

V usage is TRBV2 and J usage is TRBJ2-5, with 9 bases aligning to TRBD2. Germline lookup yields CDR1 SNHLY and CDR2 FYNNEI. The CDR3 loop spans 16 amino acids. Trimming cost V 3 bases and J 5 bases; bases outside gene matches: 10. CDR3 nucleotides: TGTGCCAGCAGTGAGACTCCGGCGGGGGGGCCCGAGACCCAGTACTTC. It translates to CASSETPAGGPETQYF.

The chain couples TRBV7-2 to TRBJ2-3; 8 positions agree with TRBD2. V gave up 1 base and J gave up 6 bases; unmatched junction bases: 9. CDR3 size: 16 residues. CDR1 and CDR2 (germline): SGHTA, FQGNSA. CDR3 amino acids: CASSLGRGGHRDTQYF. The CDR3 DNA reads TGTGCCAGCAGCTTAGGCCGGGGGGGCCATCGTGATACGCAGTATTTT.

The rearrangement joins TRBV9 to TRBJ1-1; the D gene is possibly TRBD1 (6 bases). The CDR3 consists of 13 residues. Per the germline V gene, CDR1 is SGDLS and CDR2 is YYNGEE. With 4 bases removed from V and 11 bases from J, the gap between germline ends came to 18 bases. The CDR3 nucleotides read TGTGCCAGCAGCCCGGGACAAGCCATCAGGGCTTTCTTT. Translated, it gives CASSPGQAIRAFF.

This chain links TRBV7-9 with TRBJ1-2; a possible D gene is TRBD1 (6 bases). CDR1 is SEHNR, CDR2 FQNEAQ, per germline (reference sequence). The ends were cut back, 2 bases at V and 5 bases at J, with 12 bases in the middle. The length of the CDR3 is 14 residues. In DNA form, the CDR3 reads TGTGCCAGCAGCTTAATGGCTACAGGGTATGGCTACACCTTC. This translates into CASSLMATGYGYTF.

V is TRBV7-8 and J is TRBJ2-3; D gene ambiguous. The germline gives CDR1 SGHVS, CDR2 FQNEAQ. CDR3 length: 16 residues. V was cut by 5 bases and J by 4 bases, with 19 bases left in between. CDR3: CASSLRGLAPADTQYF. The CDR3 DNA sequence: TGTGCCAGCAGCCTGAGAGGTTTAGCCCCCGCAGATACGCAGTATTTT.

To note about this clonotype: The germline gene is not matched at one end of the junction; a read error may be the cause. The chain recombines TRBV13 with TRBJ2-3; 9 positions match TRBD2. Germline CDR1 reads PRHDT; CDR2 reads FYEKMQ (reference sequence). The CDR3 length is 15 residues. CDR3 in DNA: TGTGCCAGCAGCGCCGGGACTAGCAAGTTAGATATGCAGTATTTT. It encodes CASSAGTSKLDMQYF.